This T cell receptor (beta chain) is drawn from a study of blood T cell repertoires in COVID-19. The protocol was immunoSEQ multiplex PCR, while the TCRdb copy is restricted to in-frame clones and leaves out a portion. The sample has 400,000 to 450,000 clones, 70% to 90% seen once. Sequencing was performed on peripheral blood. This receptor was taken from a woman in her fifties or sixties with COVID-19, enrolled during active disease.

Written as DNA, the CDR3 is TGTGCCAGCAGTTTGGGGACAGGAAGCAATCAGCCCCAGCATTTT. Protein product: CASSLGTGSNQPQHF. V and J are TRBV6-2 or TRBV6-3 and TRBJ1-5, with 8 bases that match TRBD1. Trimming removed 4 bases from V and 1 base from J; junction bases left unmatched: 3. The CDR3 extends over 15 amino acids. Germline V lookup: CDR1 MNHEY, CDR2 SVGEGT.